This TCR beta chain emerged from a study of T cells in Graves' hyperthyroidism and ophthalmopathy (dated by TCRdb to the late 2010s). Describing the broader study: Peripheral blood was collected at initial diagnosis, before any treatment. An independent validation cohort of around 20 hyperthyroidism patients and approximately 15 patients who later progressed to ophthalmopathy tested prospective prediction of ophthalmopathy. Following sampling, methimazole starting at 30 mg daily was given to hyperthyroidism patients, and high-dose intravenous methylprednisolone was given to ophthalmopathy patients. For training and testing, the 100 or so patients in the discovery cohort were randomly divided in a 7:3 ratio. The paper describes TCR Vbeta CDR3 sequencing of 120 to 150 peripheral blood samples, made up of 43 ophthalmopathy patients, roughly 75 hyperthyroidism patients and around 17 progressor patients. The study also compared thyroid tissue and blood T-cell repertoires from roughly six Graves' hyperthyroidism patients. To identify TCR V-J signatures that set the groups apart, the researchers used a discovery cohort of more than 95 patients, made up of 40 to 45 with Graves' ophthalmopathy and about 59 with stable Graves' hyperthyroidism. Study-wide conclusions, independent of this receptor: Most expanded thyroid clonotypes (frequency above 0.001) were also detected in blood, suggesting blood repertoires may reflect thyroid immune responses. No statistical method was used to set the sample size in advance, and investigators knew the group allocation. A model built on a 13 V-J signature distinguished ophthalmopathy from stable hyperthyroidism, reaching about 88% sensitivity and 81.08% specificity in cross-validation and 80%/75% in testing. During validation, the model predicted progression to ophthalmopathy a median of approximately 7 months ahead of onset, with almost 71% sensitivity and around 73% specificity.

This clonotype was detected once. What this receptor recognizes is not known. No per-base quality is available; no much larger clone lies one base away. A solitary read yields weak support. The CDR3 runs 17 residues from the cysteine to the phenylalanine. Only the CDR3 portion is preserved as DNA: 51 bases, with reading frame beginning at the first base. The V end loses 0 bases and the J end loses 1 base, and a stretch of 17 bases separates them. Via the germline V gene (reference sequence), CDR1 is DFQATT and CDR2 SNEGSKA. Graves' hyperthyroidism was defined as stable when no progression to ophthalmopathy occurred over 18 months of follow-up. Hyperthyroidism patients were newly diagnosed, with disease duration under 2 months, and aged 18 to 65 years. Any patient with an uncontrolled infection, another autoimmune disease, pregnancy or lactation was excluded. Diagnoses relied on clinical symptoms, serum thyroxine and TRAb, thyroid ultrasound and orbital computed tomography. PBMCs were separated from roughly 10 ml of fresh peripheral blood using Ficoll-Paque density gradient centrifugation. Total RNA was extracted using Trizol reagent, and RNA quality was assessed on an Agilent 2100 Bioanalyzer.

Amplification of TCR beta CDR3 regions was carried out from RNA transcripts. For the first round of RT-PCR on the TCR CDR3, the HTBI primer set was used together with the Qiagen OneStep RT-PCR kit. The libraries were constructed in a second round of multiplex PCR and then size-selected and purified. The libraries were sequenced on an Illumina HiSeq2000 using paired-end 100 bp reads. The authors' analysis ran thus. Raw data were processed with SOAPnuke, discarding reads with adapters, uncalled bases, mean Phred below 15, or no exact constant-primer or identifier match. High-quality paired reads were merged using COPE v1.2.5, and each unique nucleotide sequence was defined as a clonotype. MiTCR v1.1 was used to align the clonotypes against IMGT TRBV, TRBD and TRBJ reference segments. The analysis included only V-J combinations with a frequency above 0.0001, which together covered around 99% of the repertoires. A TCS score was defined as the ratio between F50 (clonal expansion) and ExV (chaos), using BLOSUM62-based TCRdist between CDR3 peptides within each V-J. Welch's t-statistics and random forest reduced 500 to 650 V-J features to 10 to 15, which were used in a naive Bayes classifier (R e1071). The public reads were quality trimmed at Q25 with fastp and then assembled into clones with MiXCR by TCRdb, keeping productive beta chains. Under each unique CDR3 protein, matching rows form one entry showing the most common genes and DNA. The V and J calls, along with clone size, are taken from TCRdb and not from the paper's own processing. The sample table records approximately 610,000 distinct CDR3 sequences; around 17% of these occur just once. The ten largest clones take up 15% to 20% of the sample.

The V and J genes are TRBV20-1 and TRBJ2-3; TRBD2 might be the D gene, on 6 matching bases. Sequences were obtained from blood. This receptor was identified in a woman aged 18-30 years with Graves' hyperthyroidism. The DNA sequence is as follows: TGCAGTGCTAGAGATCCAGACCCGGGGACTGGCACAGATACGCAGTATTTT. This is translated as CSARDPDPGTGTDTQYF.